The clone carrying this T cell receptor (beta chain) was seen at least ten times. As yet, its antigen is unknown. The record originates from a study of glioma-infiltrating T cells. Whole-study findings and limits: Tissue and blood shared very few CDR3 sequences. Tissue-blood divergence was below expectation in non-neoplastic patients, above in gliomas.

Amplification of TCR alpha and beta CDR3 regions from RNA used iRepertoire nested multiplex PCR. Input was 100-400 ng of tissue mRNA or PBMC total RNA. TCRdb ran MiXCR on the multiplex PCR reads and lists one entry per CDR3 protein. The profile covers about 89,000 distinct CDR3 sequences, with about 25% appearing a single time and about 6.6% taken by the ten largest. This CDR3 is built from 16 residues. Trimming took 7 bases from V and 4 from J, leaving 22 bases between them. CDR1 and CDR2 from the germline V gene are LNHDA and SQIVND (reference sequence). The material sequenced was glioma tissue, nonneoplastic brain tissue, or PBMCs (not recorded which). The chain recombines TRBV19 with TRBJ1-2, with D uncertain. The receptor was isolated from a human donor with low-grade glioma or glioblastoma, undergoing nonglioma brain surgery, or in good health (not recorded which). The CDR3 nucleotides are TGTGCCAGTAACCAACCGTCAGATAGCGAAGGCTATGGCTACACCTTC. It encodes CASNQPSDSEGYGYTF. The full variable domain, in which reference TRBV19 and TRBJ1-2 provide the parts outside the CDR3, is DGGITQSPKYLFRKEGQNVTLSCEQNLNHDAMYWYRQDPGQGLRLIYYSQIVNDFQKGDIAEGYSVSREKKESFPLTVTSAQKNPTAFYLCASNQPSDSEGYGYTFGSGTRLTVV.